This TCR beta chain is drawn from a study of OX40 agonist ivuxolimab in advanced cancers. About this clone: The antigen is undetermined.

Findings and caveats of the study: The study found that CD8+ T cells averaged more expanded clones than CD4+. At 0.1 to 3.0 mg/kg and by week 6, clonal expansion occurred in CD4+ and CD8+ blood T cells.

The study sampled blood at baseline, cycle 4 day 1, and cycle 7 day 1. The repertoire was sequenced with immunoSEQ multiplex PCR; TCRdb's copy has only in-frame clones and lacks some. This table holds more than 80,000 clones, 87% found once. This sequence originates from an adult with an advanced solid tumor such as melanoma, head and neck, liver or kidney cancer. Sequencing used CD4+ or CD8+ T cells sorted from blood, obtained in a trial of the OX40 agonist ivuxolimab.

CDR3 nucleotides: TGTGCCAGCAAAACTAGCGGAGCCAATGAGCAGTTCTTC. The encoded protein is CASKTSGANEQFF. The rearrangement joins TRBV7-9 to TRBJ2-1, with 8 bases matching TRBD2. This CDR3 is 13 amino acids long. Germline V lookup: CDR1 SEHNR, CDR2 FQNEAQ (reference sequence). J was trimmed by 6 bases and V by 7 bases; bases with no gene match: 5.